Reported below is one TCR beta chain. The sample is drawn from a study of blood T cell repertoires in COVID-19. Method: immunoSEQ multiplex PCR; TCRdb's copy keeps in-frame clones and lacks some. The sample contains around 190,000 clones, approximately 80% of which appear only once. This TCR derives from a human donor in a cohort sampled during active COVID-19. Sequencing was done on a sample of peripheral blood.

The CDR3 nucleotides are TGCGCCAGCAGCTTGGATACAGGAGCCTACGAGCAGTACTTC. Residues: CASSLDTGAYEQYF. V usage is TRBV5-1 and J usage is TRBJ2-7; TRBD1 might be the D (5 bases). V was trimmed by 0 bases and J by 2 bases, leaving 9 bases between them. This CDR3 region has 14 residues. Looked up from germline, CDR1 is SGHRS and CDR2 is YFSETQ.